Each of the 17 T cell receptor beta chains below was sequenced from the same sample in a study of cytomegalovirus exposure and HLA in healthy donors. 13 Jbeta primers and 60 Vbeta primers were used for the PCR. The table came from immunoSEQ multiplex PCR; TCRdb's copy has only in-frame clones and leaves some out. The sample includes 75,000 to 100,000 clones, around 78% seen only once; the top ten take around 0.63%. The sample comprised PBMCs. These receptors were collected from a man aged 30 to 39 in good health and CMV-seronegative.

CDR3: CASSESFSNQPQHF. For the CDR3, the DNA is TGCGCCAGCAGTGAGTCGTTCTCGAATCAGCCCCAGCATTTT. V is TRBV10-2 and J is TRBJ1-5, with D unclear. The germline V gene has CDR1 WSHSY and CDR2 SAAADI. The CDR3 runs 14 residues. The V gene lost 0 bases and the J gene lost 4 bases, with 7 bases spanning the gap.

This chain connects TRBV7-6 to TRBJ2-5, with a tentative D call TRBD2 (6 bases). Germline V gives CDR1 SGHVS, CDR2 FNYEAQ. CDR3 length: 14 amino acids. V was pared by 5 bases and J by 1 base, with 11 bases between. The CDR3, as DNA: TGTGCCAGCAGCCCTGGGACTCTCCAAGAGACCCAGTACTTC. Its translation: CASSPGTLQETQYF.

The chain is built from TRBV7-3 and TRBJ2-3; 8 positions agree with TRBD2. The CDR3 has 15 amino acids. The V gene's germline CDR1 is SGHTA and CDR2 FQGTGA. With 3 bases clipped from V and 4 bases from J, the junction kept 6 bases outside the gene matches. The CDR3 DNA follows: TGTGCCAGCAGCTTTGTCGGGGGGGCCGCAGATACGCAGTATTTT. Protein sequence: CASSFVGGAADTQYF. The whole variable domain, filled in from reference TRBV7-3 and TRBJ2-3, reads GAGVSQTPSNKVTEKGKYVELRCDPISGHTALYWYRQSLGQGPEFLIYFQGTGAADDSGLPNDRFFAVRPEGSVSTLKIQRTERGDSAVYLCASSFVGGAADTQYFGPGTRLTVL.

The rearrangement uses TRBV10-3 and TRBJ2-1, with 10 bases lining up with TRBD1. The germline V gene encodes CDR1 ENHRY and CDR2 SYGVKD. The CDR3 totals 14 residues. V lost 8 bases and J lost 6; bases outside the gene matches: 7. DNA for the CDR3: TGTGCCATCGGAAGACAGGGGGCCGCCAATGAGCAGTTCTTC. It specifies CAIGRQGAANEQFF.

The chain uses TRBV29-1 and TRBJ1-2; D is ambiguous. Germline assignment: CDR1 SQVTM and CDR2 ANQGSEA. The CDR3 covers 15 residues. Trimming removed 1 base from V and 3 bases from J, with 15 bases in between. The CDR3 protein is CSVEGAGSPYYGYTF. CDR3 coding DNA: TGCAGCGTTGAAGGCGCCGGGTCCCCCTACTATGGCTACACCTTC.

The CDR3 DNA reads as TGCAGCGTCGATACAGGGGGCACTGAAGCTTTCTTT. As protein: CSVDTGGTEAFF. This sequence joins TRBV29-1 and TRBJ1-1; the match to TRBD1 covers 8 bases. Germline loops: CDR1 SQVTM, CDR2 ANQGSEA. This CDR3 is built from 12 residues. J lost 4 bases, V lost 6 bases, and 4 bases had no gene match.

The CDR3 is CASSQESGNQPQHF. CDR3 bases: TGCGCCAGCAGCCAAGAATCAGGAAATCAGCCCCAGCATTTT. The chain couples TRBV4-1 to TRBJ1-5; no definite D call. Trimming left V 0 bases short and J 4 bases short, with 7 bases between. In germline, CDR1 is MGHRA, CDR2 YSYEKL. CDR3 length: 14 amino acids.

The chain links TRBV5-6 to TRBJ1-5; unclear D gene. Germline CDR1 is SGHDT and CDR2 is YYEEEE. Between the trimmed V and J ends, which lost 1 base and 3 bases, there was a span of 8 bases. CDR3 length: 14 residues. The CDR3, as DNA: TGTGCCAGCAGCTTGTTTGAGAACAATCAGCCCCAGCATTTT. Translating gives CASSLFENNQPQHF.

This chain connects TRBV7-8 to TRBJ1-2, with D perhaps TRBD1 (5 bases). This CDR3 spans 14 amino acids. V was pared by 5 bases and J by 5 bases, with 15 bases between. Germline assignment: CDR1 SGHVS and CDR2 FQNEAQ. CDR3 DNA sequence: TGTGCCAGCAGCCCGAGAGGGGAGGAGTATGGCTACACCTTC. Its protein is CASSPRGEEYGYTF.

The CDR3: CASRERGMGDEQFF. The CDR3 coding sequence is TGTGCCAGCAGGGAGCGGGGTATGGGGGATGAGCAGTTCTTC. J is TRBJ2-1 and V is TRBV7-3, with 7 positions matching TRBD2. CDR1 SGHTA and CDR2 FQGTGA come from the germline V gene. CDR3 size: 14 residues. With 6 bases clipped from V and 8 bases from J, the junction kept 10 bases outside the gene matches.

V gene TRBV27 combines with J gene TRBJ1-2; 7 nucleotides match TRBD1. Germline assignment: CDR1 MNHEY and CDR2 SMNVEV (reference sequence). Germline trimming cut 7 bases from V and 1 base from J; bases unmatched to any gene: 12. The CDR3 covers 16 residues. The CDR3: CASNSRGQILNYGYTF. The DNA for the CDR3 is TGTGCCAGCAATTCCCGGGGACAGATACTTAACTATGGCTACACCTTC.

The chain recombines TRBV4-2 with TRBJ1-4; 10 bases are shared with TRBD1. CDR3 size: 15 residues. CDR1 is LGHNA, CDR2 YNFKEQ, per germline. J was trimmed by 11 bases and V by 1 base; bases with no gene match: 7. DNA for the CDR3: TGTGCCAGCAGCCAAGTAACGGGACAGGGGCAGAAACTGTTTTTT. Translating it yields CASSQVTGQGQKLFF.

For the CDR3, the DNA is TGTGCCAGCAGCAGGACAGGGTGGAATCAGCCCCAGCATTTT. It translates to CASSRTGWNQPQHF. This chain links TRBV21-1 with TRBJ1-5; the table calls TRBD1, which could not be checked here. TRBV21-1 is a pseudogene segment. There are 14 residues in the CDR3.

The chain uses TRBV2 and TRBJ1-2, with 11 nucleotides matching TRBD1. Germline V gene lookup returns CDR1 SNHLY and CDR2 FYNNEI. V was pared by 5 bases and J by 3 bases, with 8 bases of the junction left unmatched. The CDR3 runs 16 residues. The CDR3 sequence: CASSLFPGQGDYGYTF. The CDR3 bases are TGTGCCAGCAGTCTATTTCCGGGACAGGGGGACTATGGCTACACCTTC.

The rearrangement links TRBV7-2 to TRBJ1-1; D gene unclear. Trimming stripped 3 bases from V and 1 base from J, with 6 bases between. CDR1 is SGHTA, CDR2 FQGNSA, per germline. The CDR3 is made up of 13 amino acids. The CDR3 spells CASSFPWNTEAFF. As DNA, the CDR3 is TGTGCCAGCAGCTTCCCTTGGAACACTGAAGCTTTCTTT.

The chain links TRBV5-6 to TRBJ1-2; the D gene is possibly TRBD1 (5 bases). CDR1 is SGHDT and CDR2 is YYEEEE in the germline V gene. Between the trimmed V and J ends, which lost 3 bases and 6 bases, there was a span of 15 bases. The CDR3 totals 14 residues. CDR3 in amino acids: CASSWGRSGDGYTF. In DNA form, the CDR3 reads TGTGCCAGCAGCTGGGGACGGTCGGGGGATGGCTACACCTTC.

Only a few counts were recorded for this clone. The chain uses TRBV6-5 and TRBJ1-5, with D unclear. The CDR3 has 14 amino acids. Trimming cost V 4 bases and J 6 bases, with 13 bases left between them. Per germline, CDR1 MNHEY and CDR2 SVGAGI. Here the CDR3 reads CASSWGGRGQPQHF. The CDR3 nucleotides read TGTGCCAGCAGTTGGGGTGGGAGAGGTCAGCCCCAGCATTTT.